A single sample is the source of the 31 T cell receptor beta chains below, sequenced in a study of PD-L1 blockade in urothelial cancer. Libraries were prepared by immunoSEQ multiplex PCR; TCRdb keeps only in-frame clonotypes and omits some of them. The sample includes tens of thousands of clones, more than 35% of them seen just once. Sequencing used tumor tissue, obtained before atezolizumab (anti-PD-L1) treatment. Receptors were obtained from a man between 60 and 75 years old with urothelial cancer.

This clone was seen only a few times. CDR3 amino acids: CASSIVVVAGELFF. The CDR3, as DNA: TGTGCCAGTAGTATAGTCGTGGTAGCCGGGGAGCTGTTTTTT. The gene calls are TRBV19 and TRBJ2-2; no firm D call. With 1 base removed from V and 6 bases from J, the gap between germline ends came to 9 bases. Germline CDR1 is LNHDA and CDR2 is SQIVND (reference sequence). The CDR3 totals 14 residues.

Here the CDR3 reads CASSFGTEAGEQYF. The DNA for the CDR3 is TGTGCCAGCAGCTTCGGGACAGAAGCGGGGGAGCAGTACTTC. The chain recombines TRBV11-3 with TRBJ2-7; the D call may be TRBD1 or TRBD2 (7 bases each). Trimming removed 3 bases from V and 7 bases from J, with 16 bases in between. Germline V lookup: CDR1 SGHNT, CDR2 YENEEA. The CDR3 contains 14 residues.

This clone was seen only a few times. This chain joins TRBV19 and TRBJ1-3, with D tentatively TRBD1 (5 bases). This CDR3 has 18 residues. Per the germline V gene, CDR1 is LNHDA and CDR2 is SQIVND (reference sequence). The germline V and J ends were trimmed by 4 bases and 4 bases, with 23 bases remaining between them. CDR3 sequence (DNA): TGTGCCAGTAGTACGTCCGGGACGGACTCTTCTCTGGGAAACACCATATATTTT. Its translation: CASSTSGTDSSLGNTIYF.

The V call is TRBV30, the J call TRBJ1-6; D might be TRBD1 (5 bases). The CDR3 length is 13 residues. V was cut by 5 bases and J by 10 bases, with 15 bases left in between. Germline assignment: CDR1 GTSNPN and CDR2 SVGIG (reference sequence). CDR3 residues: CAWDDRQTSPLHF. CDR3 bases: TGTGCCTGGGACGACAGACAAACGTCACCCCTCCACTTT.

CDR3 protein: CASSPADSIITEAFF. In nucleotides, the CDR3 is TGTGCCAGCTCACCTGCTGACAGCATAATCACTGAAGCTTTCTTT. The chain uses TRBV18 and TRBJ1-1, with D perhaps matching TRBD1 (5 bases). The CDR3 extends over 15 amino acids. Germline V gene lookup returns CDR1 KGHSH and CDR2 LQKENI. With 3 bases removed from V and 4 bases from J, the gap between germline ends came to 15 bases. The variable domain in full, completed from reference TRBV18 and TRBJ1-1, reads NAGVMQNPRHLVRRRGQEARLRCSPMKGHSHVYWYRQLPEEGLKFMVYLQKENIIDESGMPKERFSAEFPKEGPSILRIQQVVRGDSAAYFCASSPADSIITEAFFGQGTRLTVV.

V is TRBV29-1 and J is TRBJ1-1; D uncertain. Trimming pared 0 bases from V and 4 bases from J, leaving 18 bases between. Germline CDR1 reads SQVTM; CDR2 reads ANQGSEA. This CDR3 is 16 amino acids long. In DNA, the CDR3 is TGCAGCGTTGAAGAATTATCTTATGGAAGCGGCACTGAAGCTTTCTTT. Translating it yields CSVEELSYGSGTEAFF. Drawing the rest from reference TRBV29-1 and TRBJ1-1, the complete variable domain is SAVISQKPSRDICQRGTSLTIQCQVDSQVTMMFWYRQQPGQSLTLIATANQGSEATYESGFVIDKFPISRPNLTFSTLTVSNMSPEDSSIYLCSVEELSYGSGTEAFFGQGTRLTVV.

In its sample, this clone was seen a few times. The V call is TRBV5-1, the J call TRBJ1-2; D might be TRBD1 (5 bases). Germline V gene lookup returns CDR1 SGHRS and CDR2 YFSETQ. Trimming removed 4 bases at V and 4 bases at J, with 20 bases between. This CDR3 has 16 amino acids. CDR3 sequence reads: CASSPNGAGLSYGYTF. In DNA, the CDR3 is TGCGCCAGCAGCCCAAACGGGGCAGGACTTTCCTATGGCTACACCTTC.

This chain links TRBV25-1 with TRBJ2-2; 11 bases align to TRBD2. Trimming at V came to 4 bases and at J to 3 bases, leaving 7 bases not matched to a gene. CDR3 size: 17 residues. Germline V gives CDR1 MGHDK, CDR2 SYGVNS. The CDR3 DNA sequence: TGTGCCAGCAGTGGGCTAGCGGGAGGCCCCGACACCGGGGAGCTGTTTTTT. Translating it yields CASSGLAGGPDTGELFF.

CDR3 amino acids: CASSLAYSSPYEQYF. In DNA form, the CDR3 reads TGTGCCAGCAGCTTAGCGTATTCTTCCCCCTACGAGCAGTACTTC. The genes are TRBV7-1 and TRBJ2-7, with D possibly being TRBD2 (5 bases). TRBV7-1 is labeled an ORF, and its function is uncertain. V lost 4 bases to trimming and J lost 2 bases, with 15 bases between them. The CDR3 has 15 residues.

This clone appeared a few times. The rearrangement joins TRBV25-1 to TRBJ2-7; 10 bases are a match to TRBD1. The CDR3 length is 14 residues. The trim removed 5 bases at V and 3 bases at J, leaving 4 bases unmatched. CDR1 is MGHDK and CDR2 is SYGVNS in the germline V gene. Here the CDR3 DNA reads TGTGCCAGCAGTACACGGACAGGGGGCTACGAGCAGTACTTC. Translation gives CASSTRTGGYEQYF.

This clone came up a few times. The gene calls are TRBV7-6 and TRBJ1-4, with 10 bases matching TRBD1. The CDR3 covers 14 residues. Germline-derived CDR1 and CDR2 are SGHVS and FNYEAQ. After removal of 3 bases from V and 5 bases from J, the junction contained 0 bases not matched to a gene. The CDR3 spells CASSLGQGNEKLFF. CDR3 bases: TGTGCCAGCAGCTTGGGACAGGGGAATGAAAAACTGTTTTTT.

The sample holds many counts of this clone. The chain is built from TRBV6-8 and TRBJ2-7; D could derive from TRBD1 or TRBD2 (6 bases each). V dropped 0 bases and J dropped 3 bases, with 15 bases sitting between them. The CDR3 extends over 16 amino acids. The germline V gene encodes CDR1 MNHGY and CDR2 SAAAGT. This CDR3 reads CASSYSTGAYRYEQYF. The DNA for the CDR3 is TGTGCCAGCAGTTACTCTACGGGGGCTTATCGCTACGAGCAGTACTTC.

This clone is medium-sized in the sample. CDR3 region: CASGTGTTNTGELFF. CDR3 in DNA: TGTGCCAGCGGGACAGGAACTACGAACACCGGGGAGCTGTTTTTT. The chain has TRBV6-8 and TRBJ2-2; 8 bases agree with TRBD1. CDR3 length equals 15 residues. Germline V lookup: CDR1 MNHGY, CDR2 SAAAGT. Trimming took 8 bases from V and 0 from J; bases not matched to a gene: 5.

This clone is judged medium-sized. The chain couples TRBV11-3 to TRBJ1-1, with 8 positions matching TRBD1. The CDR3 contains 16 residues. CDR1 SGHNT and CDR2 YENEEA come from the germline V gene. The V gene end was trimmed by 1 base and the J gene end by 2 bases; junction bases not matched to a gene: 6. The DNA of the CDR3 is TGTGCCAGCAGCTTAGGCTACGGACAGGGAAACACTGAAGCTTTCTTT. This codes for CASSLGYGQGNTEAFF.

This chain connects TRBV19 to TRBJ2-1; the D call may be TRBD1 or TRBD2 (5 bases each). The CDR3 sequence is 17 residues long. V lost 0 bases, J lost 4 bases, and 16 bases lay in between. Germline CDR1 is LNHDA and CDR2 is SQIVND (reference sequence). The CDR3 DNA reads as TGTGCCAGTAGTATAGATTATGGGACGTCGGGTTACAATGAGCAGTTCTTC. Its translation: CASSIDYGTSGYNEQFF. Variable domain in full (rest from reference TRBV19 and TRBJ2-1): DGGITQSPKYLFRKEGQNVTLSCEQNLNHDAMYWYRQDPGQGLRLIYYSQIVNDFQKGDIAEGYSVSREKKESFPLTVTSAQKNPTAFYLCASSIDYGTSGYNEQFFGPGTRLTVL.

J is TRBJ2-3 and V is TRBV10-1; D gene uncertain. The CDR3 is 14 amino acids. In germline, CDR1 is WNHNN, CDR2 SYGVQD (reference sequence). Trimming shortened V by 0 bases and J by 1 base, and 5 bases separated the two germline ends. For the CDR3, the DNA is TGCGCCAGCAGTGAGTCGGCACGCACAGATACGCAGTATTTT. Its translation is CASSESARTDTQYF.

By its share, this clone is medium-sized. V gene TRBV6-7 combines with J gene TRBJ2-3, with 11 bases fitting TRBD1. TRBV6-7 belongs to the ORF category, with a function that is uncertain. Trimming at V came to 2 bases and at J to 13 bases, leaving 11 bases not matched to a gene. The CDR3 totals 15 residues. The CDR3 DNA sequence: TGTGCCAGCAGTTACCTTTGGACAGGGGGCGGAGTGAAGTATTTT. This translates into CASSYLWTGGGVKYF.

This clone was observed a handful of times. The chain recombines TRBV4-1 with TRBJ2-5; no reliable D call. Germline assignment: CDR1 MGHRA and CDR2 YSYEKL. This CDR3 is built from 14 residues. Trimming pared 0 bases from V and 2 bases from J, leaving 7 bases between. CDR3 coding DNA: TGCGCCAGCAGCCAAGATCGGGTGCAAGAGACCCAGTACTTC. Its protein is CASSQDRVQETQYF.

The rearrangement joins TRBV19 to TRBJ1-5; a possible D gene is TRBD1 (5 bases). Germline V gene lookup returns CDR1 LNHDA and CDR2 SQIVND (reference sequence). This CDR3 comprises 14 residues. Trimming stripped 10 bases from V and 9 bases from J, with 22 bases between. CDR3 sequence (DNA): TGTGCCACCACGAAGGCCGATGCGGGGGGGCCCCAGCATTTT. It translates to CATTKADAGGPQHF.

Points on this clone: Compared with germline, one end of the junction differs, possibly owing to a read error. This chain links TRBV6-8 with TRBJ1-2; weak D call: TRBD1 (6 bases). CDR3 length: 13 amino acids. CDR1 MNHGY and CDR2 SAAAGT come from the germline V gene. For the CDR3, the DNA is TGTGCCATCAGTGGTACAGGGAACTATGGCTACACCTTC. Its translation: CAISGTGNYGYTF.

Written as DNA, the CDR3 is TGTGCCAGCAGAAGGTCTAGCACTAGCACAGATACGCAGTATTTT. Translated: CASRRSSTSTDTQYF. The J gene is TRBJ2-3, the V gene TRBV11-3; D possibly corresponds to TRBD2 (5 bases). CDR3 length equals 15 residues. V was shortened by 6 bases and J by 0 bases, with 13 bases between the two germline ends. Germline CDR1 is SGHNT and CDR2 is YENEEA.

The sample holds a few counts of this clone. The rearrangement uses TRBV2 and TRBJ2-1, with 8 bases aligning to TRBD2. J lost 7 bases, V lost 7 bases, and 12 bases had no gene match. This CDR3 has 15 amino acids. Germline V gene lookup returns CDR1 SNHLY and CDR2 FYNNEI. The CDR3 DNA follows: TGTGCCAGCACCCAATCCAGCGGGAGAGGAAATGAGCAGTTCTTC. Translation: CASTQSSGRGNEQFF.

V usage is TRBV29-1 and J usage is TRBJ2-5; 10 bases align to TRBD1. V lost 0 bases and J lost 0; bases outside the gene matches: 13. The germline CDR1 and CDR2 sequences are SQVTM and ANQGSEA. The CDR3 sequence is 19 residues long. The CDR3 loop is CSVEELDRGFLIHQETQYF. Written as DNA, the CDR3 is TGCAGCGTTGAAGAATTGGACAGGGGGTTTCTCATCCACCAAGAGACCCAGTACTTC.

A single count supports this clone. The chain employs TRBV18 and TRBJ2-5; no clear D gene. This CDR3 region has 13 residues. Deletions cut 3 bases from V and 4 bases from J, with 9 bases between. CDR1 is KGHSH and CDR2 is LQKENI in the germline V gene. CDR3 DNA: TGTGCCAGCTCACCGAACTCATTAGAGACCCAGTACTTC. This codes for CASSPNSLETQYF.

V is TRBV5-1 and J is TRBJ2-2; D assignment may be TRBD1 or TRBD2 (5 bases each). From germline, CDR1 is SGHRS and CDR2 YFSETQ. The CDR3 loop spans 15 amino acids. V was cut by 0 bases and J by 1 base, with 7 bases left in between. CDR3 sequence reads: CASSLGGMNTGELFF. The CDR3 nucleotides are TGCGCCAGCAGCTTGGGGGGGATGAACACCGGGGAGCTGTTTTTT. Variable domain in full (rest from reference TRBV5-1 and TRBJ2-2): KAGVTQTPRYLIKTRGQQVTLSCSPISGHRSVSWYQQTPGQGLQFLFEYFSETQRNKGNFPGRFSGRQFSNSRSEMNVSTLELGDSALYLCASSLGGMNTGELFFGEGSRLTVL.

The V gene is TRBV6-8, the J gene TRBJ1-2; perhaps TRBD1 as D (5 bases). V was cut by 4 bases and J by 3 bases, with 15 bases left in between. This CDR3 comprises 15 residues. Germline V lookup: CDR1 MNHGY, CDR2 SAAAGT. CDR3 sequence: CASSSSKGSDYGYTF. CDR3 bases: TGTGCCAGCAGTTCCTCTAAGGGGTCCGACTATGGCTACACCTTC.

The rearrangement joins TRBV11-3 to TRBJ1-6, with D possibly TRBD1 on 5 matching bases. The V and J ends lost 4 bases and 6 bases respectively, with 13 bases between them. CDR3 length: 15 residues. Germline CDR1 SGHNT, CDR2 YENEEA. CDR3 protein: CASSSGEGVNSPLHF. CDR3 in DNA: TGTGCCAGCAGCTCGGGTGAAGGGGTTAATTCACCCCTCCACTTT.

The chain couples TRBV18 to TRBJ2-1, with D unclear. Per germline, CDR1 KGHSH and CDR2 LQKENI. Trimming took off 1 base at V and 8 bases at J, with 6 bases between the two ends. The CDR3 contains 12 residues. The CDR3 coding sequence is TGTGCCAGCTCACCACAGGCAGATGAGCAGTTCTTC. Translating it yields CASSPQADEQFF.

This chain links TRBV5-1 with TRBJ2-5; 7 bases are shared with TRBD1. Germline trimming cut 4 bases from V and 5 bases from J; bases unmatched to any gene: 11. CDR1 and CDR2 from the germline V gene are SGHRS and YFSETQ. CDR3 length equals 15 residues. The CDR3 protein is CASSRPTGSFETQYF. DNA for the CDR3: TGCGCCAGCAGCAGACCGACAGGGTCGTTTGAGACCCAGTACTTC.

V usage is TRBV28 and J usage is TRBJ1-3; no reliable D call. This CDR3 spans 15 amino acids. Trimming removed 7 bases from V and 0 bases from J, with 13 bases in between. CDR1 is MDHEN, CDR2 SYDVKM, per germline. CDR3 residues: CASKVEASSGNTIYF. CDR3 nucleotides: TGTGCCAGCAAAGTAGAGGCCAGCTCTGGAAACACCATATATTTT.

V and J are TRBV5-1 and TRBJ1-2, with a tentative D call TRBD1 (6 bases). Germline V gene lookup returns CDR1 SGHRS and CDR2 YFSETQ. V was shortened by 6 bases and J by 4 bases, with 16 bases between the two germline ends. The CDR3 loop spans 14 amino acids. In DNA form, the CDR3 reads TGCGCCAGCACAGAATCCGGACAGCCCTATGGCTACACCTTC. Its translation: CASTESGQPYGYTF.